These 22 T cell receptor beta chains were all obtained from the same sample, sequenced in a study of blood T cell repertoires in COVID-19. Sequenced by immunoSEQ multiplex PCR; TCRdb stores in-frame clones only, minus some. Of 300,000 to 350,000 clones listed, 90% to 95% are singletons. Material for sequencing was PBMCs or T cells enriched from blood (not recorded which). The receptors were gathered from a woman in her 30s who had been exposed to COVID-19.

V usage is TRBV5-1 and J usage is TRBJ1-2, with unresolved D. V shed 5 bases and J shed 4 bases, with 9 bases lying between them. The CDR3 runs 12 residues. The germline gives CDR1 SGHRS, CDR2 YFSETQ. The CDR3 loop reads CASRPGGYGYTF. The CDR3 DNA sequence: TGCGCCAGCAGGCCGGGTGGCTATGGCTACACCTTC.

The chain carries TRBV5-1 and TRBJ2-2; tentatively, D is TRBD1 (6 bases). V lost 4 bases to trimming and J lost 5 bases, with 12 bases between them. The germline CDR1 and CDR2 sequences are SGHRS and YFSETQ. The CDR3 is made up of 14 amino acids. The CDR3 nucleotides are TGCGCCAGCAGCCTAAAACAGGGAACCGGGGAGCTGTTTTTT. Protein: CASSLKQGTGELFF.

Only a few counts were recorded for this clone. V usage is TRBV7-2 and J usage is TRBJ1-2; TRBD1 aligns across 12 bases. V shed 1 base, J shed 4 bases, and the junction held 4 bases outside the gene matches. The CDR3 is made up of 16 amino acids. Germline V CDR1 and CDR2: SGHTA, FQGNSA. CDR3 in DNA: TGTGCCAGCAGCTTAGGGGGACAGGGGGCAGTCTATGGCTACACCTTC. Translation: CASSLGGQGAVYGYTF.

This chain uses TRBV2 with TRBJ1-2, with D uncertain. Germline V gene data show CDR1 as SNHLY and CDR2 as FYNNEI. V lost 5 bases and J lost 0, with 13 bases in between. This CDR3 region has 15 residues. The DNA of the CDR3 is TGTGCCAGCAGTATAGGGAGGAGAGCTAACTATGGCTACACCTTC. It specifies CASSIGRRANYGYTF.

CDR3 coding DNA: TGCGCCAGCAGCTTGTGGGGCAACACTGAAGCTTTCTTT. Translating gives CASSLWGNTEAFF. V and J are TRBV5-1 and TRBJ1-1, with D maybe TRBD1 (5 bases). Trimming took 1 base from V and 2 from J, leaving 6 bases between them. The CDR3 contains 13 residues. Germline CDR1 is SGHRS and CDR2 is YFSETQ.

The rearrangement joins TRBV29-1 to TRBJ2-1; 8 nucleotides line up with TRBD2. The CDR3 is made up of 15 amino acids. Germline CDR1 is SQVTM and CDR2 is ANQGSEA. The V and J ends lost 7 bases and 4 bases, in that order; junction bases with no gene match: 12. The CDR3 sequence is CSGVEAGAIYNEQFF. In DNA, the CDR3 is TGCAGCGGAGTTGAAGCGGGGGCGATATACAATGAGCAGTTCTTC.

The chain uses TRBV10-3 and TRBJ1-2; the D gene is possibly TRBD1 (6 bases). V was cut by 10 bases and J by 4 bases, with 13 bases left in between. This CDR3 comprises 12 residues. The germline CDR1 and CDR2 sequences are ENHRY and SYGVKD. The DNA of the CDR3 is TGTGCCAGCCGGACAGACACCTATGGCTACACCTTC. It is translated as CASRTDTYGYTF.

A single count supports this clone. The chain recombines TRBV4-3 with TRBJ1-1; TRBD1 matches at 7 bases. V trimming: 3 bases; J trimming: 5 bases; junction bases outside the gene matches: 6. The CDR3 is 14 residues long. CDR1 is LGHNA and CDR2 is YSLEER in the germline V gene. DNA of the CDR3: TGCGCCAGCAGCCACAACAGGGGTAGTACTGAAGCTTTCTTT. This sequence encodes CASSHNRGSTEAFF.

The chain is built from TRBV2 and TRBJ1-3, with TRBD1 matching 7 bases. The trim removed 6 bases at V and 0 bases at J, leaving 8 bases unmatched. This CDR3 is built from 16 residues. The V gene's germline CDR1 is SNHLY and CDR2 FYNNEI. The CDR3 spells CASSPRQGISGNTIYF. DNA for the CDR3: TGTGCCAGCAGCCCCCGACAGGGTATCTCTGGAAACACCATATATTTT. Filled out from reference TRBV2 and TRBJ1-3, the complete variable domain reads EPEVTQTPSHQVTQMGQEVILRCVPISNHLYFYWYRQILGQKVEFLVSFYNNEISEKSEIFDDQFSVERPDGSNFTLKIRSTKLEDSAMYFCASSPRQGISGNTIYFGEGSWLTVV.

V is TRBV19 and J is TRBJ1-2; D is uncertain. This CDR3 has 12 amino acids. V was pared by 5 bases and J by 8 bases, with 12 bases between. From germline, CDR1 is LNHDA and CDR2 SQIVND (reference sequence). CDR3 sequence reads: CASSPQAGGYTF. The CDR3 coding sequence is TGTGCCAGTAGTCCCCAGGCTGGGGGCTACACCTTC.

This chain uses TRBV6-2 or TRBV6-3 with TRBJ2-7, with no clear D. V was pared by 0 bases and J by 4 bases, with 13 bases between. Germline V lookup: CDR1 MNHEY, CDR2 SVGEGT. The CDR3 consists of 15 residues. The DNA for the CDR3 is TGTGCCAGCAGTTACTCACAGCCGCCCTTTTACGAGCAGTACTTC. Its translation is CASSYSQPPFYEQYF.

The V and J genes are TRBV11-2 and TRBJ1-3; 8 bases are shared with TRBD1. Trimming took 5 bases from V and 4 from J; bases not matched to a gene: 4. Germline V gives CDR1 SGHAT, CDR2 FQNNGV. The CDR3 length is 14 residues. As DNA, the CDR3 is TGTGCCAGCAGCGCCCGGGACAGGGGAAACACCATATATTTT. This encodes CASSARDRGNTIYF.

The rearrangement uses TRBV25-1 and TRBJ1-2; perhaps TRBD1 as D (6 bases). This CDR3 has 17 residues. V shed 1 base and J shed 3 bases, with 18 bases lying between them. The germline CDR1 and CDR2 sequences are MGHDK and SYGVNS. As DNA, the CDR3 is TGTGCCAGCAGTGAATTCCAGGGGAGGGGGAACTACTATGGCTACACCTTC. Its translation: CASSEFQGRGNYYGYTF.

The table lists this clone with a few counts. The chain recombines TRBV5-1 with TRBJ1-6, with D possibly TRBD1 on 6 matching bases. V was clipped by 4 bases and J by 0 bases, with 20 bases between them. CDR1 is SGHRS and CDR2 is YFSETQ in the germline V gene. The CDR3 has 19 amino acids. CDR3 bases: TGCGCCAGCAGCCCTAATCCCGGGGGGCCGAGCTCCTATAATTCACCCCTCCACTTT. Encoded protein: CASSPNPGGPSSYNSPLHF.

CDR3 in amino acids: CASSPKVDRGHGYTF. The CDR3 coding sequence is TGCGCCAGCAGCCCGAAAGTCGACAGGGGACATGGCTACACCTTC. The rearrangement uses TRBV4-1 and TRBJ1-2; 8 bases line up with TRBD1. Trimming cost V 4 bases and J 6 bases; bases outside gene matches: 10. Germline lookup yields CDR1 MGHRA and CDR2 YSYEKL. CDR3 size: 15 residues.

The chain's CDR3 is CASSLEPRDYGYTF. The CDR3 coding sequence is TGCGCCAGCAGCTTGGAACCCAGGGATTATGGCTACACCTTC. The genes are TRBV5-1 and TRBJ1-2, with D possibly matching TRBD1 (5 bases). Deletions cut 0 bases from V and 5 bases from J, with 11 bases between. This CDR3 contains 14 residues. Germline CDR1 SGHRS, CDR2 YFSETQ.

Regarding this clone: The sample holds other DNA sequences that translate to the same CDR3. V is TRBV5-1 and J is TRBJ1-1; 8 bases map to TRBD1. The CDR3 totals 13 residues. J was trimmed by 4 bases and V by 4 bases; bases with no gene match: 3. Germline V lookup: CDR1 SGHRS, CDR2 YFSETQ. The CDR3 coding sequence is TGCGCCAGCAGCCCCGGACAGGGCACTGAAGCTTTCTTT. This translates into CASSPGQGTEAFF.

This CDR3 reads CATSRVDSSRDGYTF. The CDR3 nucleotides read TGTGCCACCAGCAGAGTCGACAGCTCGAGAGATGGCTACACCTTC. The rearrangement joins TRBV15 to TRBJ1-2; possible D gene TRBD1, 5 bases. The CDR3 length is 15 residues. V was trimmed by 1 base and J by 6 bases, leaving 15 bases between them. Germline V lookup: CDR1 LNHNV, CDR2 YYDKDF (reference sequence).

The chain employs TRBV19 and TRBJ1-4; possibly TRBD1 for D (5 bases). Deletions cut 3 bases from V and 7 bases from J, with 9 bases between. CDR3 length equals 13 residues. Germline-derived CDR1 and CDR2 are LNHDA and SQIVND (reference sequence). The CDR3 here is CASSIAGREKLFF. CDR3 nucleotide sequence: TGTGCCAGTAGTATTGCAGGGCGTGAAAAACTGTTTTTT. Complete variable domain (other parts from reference TRBV19 and TRBJ1-4): DGGITQSPKYLFRKEGQNVTLSCEQNLNHDAMYWYRQDPGQGLRLIYYSQIVNDFQKGDIAEGYSVSREKKESFPLTVTSAQKNPTAFYLCASSIAGREKLFFGSGTQLSVL.

The rearrangement links TRBV4-3 to TRBJ2-3; D is perhaps TRBD2 (6 bases). The germline V gene has CDR1 LGHNA and CDR2 YSLEER. The ends were cut back, 1 base at V and 3 bases at J, with 17 bases in the middle. The CDR3 extends over 17 amino acids. CDR3 residues: CASSQVHRGSGTDTQYF. The DNA of the CDR3 is TGCGCCAGCAGCCAAGTTCATCGGGGCAGCGGGACAGATACGCAGTATTTT.

V is TRBV5-1 and J is TRBJ2-3; TRBD2 might be the D (6 bases). The V and J ends lost 9 bases and 1 base respectively, with 15 bases between them. The CDR3 length is 14 residues. Germline V gives CDR1 SGHRS, CDR2 YFSETQ. The CDR3 DNA sequence: TGCGCCACCAAAAAGGCGGGGCGCACAGATACGCAGTATTTT. Encoded protein: CATKKAGRTDTQYF.

The chain carries TRBV7-2 and TRBJ2-3; a possible D gene is TRBD2 (5 bases). The CDR3 is 14 amino acids. The V gene's germline CDR1 is SGHTA and CDR2 FQGNSA. Trimming left V 4 bases short and J 1 base short, with 9 bases between. The CDR3 here is CASSYGAGTDTQYF. The CDR3 region has the DNA TGTGCCAGCAGCTATGGAGCGGGCACAGATACGCAGTATTTT. Combining the CDR3 with reference TRBV7-2 and TRBJ2-3 gives the whole variable domain GAGVSQSPSNKVTEKGKDVELRCDPISGHTALYWYRQSLGQGLEFLIYFQGNSAPDKSGLPSDRFSAERTGGSVSTLTIQRTQQEDSAVYLCASSYGAGTDTQYFGPGTRLTVL.